This T cell receptor (beta chain) was obtained from a study of T cells in Graves' hyperthyroidism and ophthalmopathy. CDR1 and CDR2 from the germline V gene are SGHNT and YENEEA. The V and J ends lost 0 bases and 1 base, in that order; junction bases with no gene match: 5. This CDR3 region has 17 residues. This clonotype was recorded many times. The CDR3 regions of TCR beta were amplified from RNA transcripts. HTBI primers drove first-round RT-PCR of the TCR CDR3. TCRdb used MiXCR to reprocess the multiplex PCR reads, holding one entry per CDR3 protein. The sample includes approximately 510,000 distinct CDR3 sequences, around 21% seen only once; the top ten take around 27%.

The rearrangement uses TRBV11-3 and TRBJ2-5; TRBD1 agrees at 10 bases. The sample consisted of blood. The clonotype comes from a young man with Graves' hyperthyroidism. The CDR3 DNA reads TGTGCCAGCAGCTTAGATCGGGACAGGGGCCCCCAAGAGACCCAGTACTTC. Protein: CASSLDRDRGPQETQYF.